The rows below give T cell receptor beta chains drawn from one sample of a study of shared clonotypes between healthy human individuals. Repertoires were generated with immunoSEQ multiplex PCR, while TCRdb's copy carries only in-frame clones and drops some. This sample has approximately 2.4 million clones, with about 94% found just once. Sequencing used naive CD4+ T cells sorted from blood. These receptor sequences come from a man aged 18-30 years in good health. Each CDR3 is given with its conserved first and last residue. The D gene is left open where the match is weak. Size tells how often a clone was seen (once, few, many) or the class of an expanded clone, and some rows leave it out.

d_gene	j_gene	v_gene	abundance	len	CDR3nt	CDR3aa
TRBD2	TRBJ2-1	TRBV27	once	14	TGTGCCAGCAGCGGACTAGCGGGGGGAAATGAGCAGTTCTTC	CASSGLAGGNEQFF
.	TRBJ2-7	TRBV18	.	15	TGTGCCAGCTCACCTTCCCAGGCATTTCCCTACGAGCAGTACTTC	CASSPSQAFPYEQYF
TRBD2	TRBJ2-7	TRBV6-5	.	13	TGTGCCAGCAGTTTACTAGCGGGGGGCGAGCAGTACTTC	CASSLLAGGEQYF
TRBD2	TRBJ2-7	TRBV6-6	.	15	TGTGCCAGCATTGACACCGGGACTAGCGCCTACGAGCAGTACTTC	CASIDTGTSAYEQYF
.	TRBJ2-7	TRBV11-2	.	11	TGTGCCAGCAGCCTCCCGGGGCTTCTGAACTTC	CASSLPGLLNF
.	TRBJ2-2	TRBV2	.	13	TGTGCCAGCACCCCTAGATCCACCGGGGAGCTGTTTTTT	CASTPRSTGELFF
.	TRBJ1-1	TRBV11-2	.	17	TGTGCCAGCAGCTCCGGGCGCCCCGGGACGGCTAACACTGAAGCTTTCTTT	CASSSGRPGTANTEAFF
TRBD1	TRBJ1-2	TRBV5-8	.	15	TGTGCCAGCAGCTGGTGGACAGGGGCATCGGGCGGCTACACCTTC	CASSWWTGASGGYTF
TRBD1	TRBJ1-4	TRBV6-4	.	15	TGTGCCAGCAGTCGGGAACAGGGGGCGAGTGAAAAACTGTTTTTT	CASSREQGASEKLFF
TRBD2	TRBJ2-3	TRBV10-1	.	16	TGCGCCAGCAGTGACTTACTAGCGGGGGCCACAGATACGCAGTATTTT	CASSDLLAGATDTQYF
.	TRBJ2-1	TRBV10-3	.	12	TGTGCCATCAGTGAAGGAGGTAATGAGCAGTTCTTC	CAISEGGNEQFF
TRBD2	TRBJ2-1	TRBV10-2	.	15	TGCGCCAGCAGGCCCCCGGGAGGGGATCACAATGAGCAGTTCTTC	CASRPPGGDHNEQFF
TRBD2	TRBJ2-3	TRBV14	.	15	TGTGCCAGCAGGCCTCCCGGGACTAGCGCAGATACGCAGTATTTT	CASRPPGTSADTQYF
.	TRBJ2-1	TRBV20-1	.	10	TGCAGTGCCCTGGGGAATGAGCAGTTCTTC	CSALGNEQFF
TRBD1	TRBJ2-5	TRBV9	once	15	TGTGCCAGCAGCGTCGGGACAGGGGGCTGGGAGACCCAGTACTTC	CASSVGTGGWETQYF
.	TRBJ1-1	TRBV7-2	.	15	TGTGCCAGCAGAGCGGCTCTGGGCGTGAACACTGAAGCTTTCTTT	CASRAALGVNTEAFF
.	TRBJ1-3	TRBV7-8	.	16	TGTGCCAGCAGCCTCGGGACGGCGAGCTCTGGAAACACCATATATTTT	CASSLGTASSGNTIYF
TRBD2	TRBJ2-1	TRBV10-3	.	13	TGTGCCGTAGGGACTAGCGGTATGAGTGAGCAGTTCTTC	CAVGTSGMSEQFF
TRBD1	TRBJ1-4	TRBV5-8	.	19	TGTGCCAGCAGCCCTGAGGGGACAGGGGGCCCTCCAACTAATGAAAAACTGTTTTTT	CASSPEGTGGPPTNEKLFF
.	TRBJ2-5	TRBV11-2	.	14	TGTGCCAGCAGCTTAGATCGAGCGTCCGAGACCCAGTACTTC	CASSLDRASETQYF
.	TRBJ1-1	TRBV5-1	.	15	TGCGCCAGCAGCTCTAGGACCGCCTCGAACACTGAAGCTTTCTTT	CASSSRTASNTEAFF
TRBD2	TRBJ2-3	TRBV5-1	.	18	TGCGCCAGCAGCATTGGACTAGCGGGGGGTCTGAGCACAGATACGCAGTATTTT	CASSIGLAGGLSTDTQYF
TRBD2	TRBJ2-3	TRBV7-2	.	16	TGTGCCAGCAGCTTAGGTCCTAGCGGTGGGACAGATACGCAGTATTTT	CASSLGPSGGTDTQYF
TRBD1	TRBJ2-7	TRBV6-5	.	13	TGTGCCAGCAAAGGGACAGGATTCTACGAGCAGTACTTC	CASKGTGFYEQYF
.	TRBJ2-7	TRBV28	.	16	TGTGCCAGCAGCTGGACAGAAGATTCGCCTACCGACGAGCAGTACTTC	CASSWTEDSPTDEQYF
.	TRBJ2-1	TRBV6-1	.	11	TGTGCCAGCAGTGAGGGGGCTGAGCAGTTCTTC	CASSEGAEQFF
.	TRBJ2-7	TRBV9	.	14	TGTGCCAGCAGCGTAGGGCGGGTAGGATACGAGCAGTACTTC	CASSVGRVGYEQYF
.	TRBJ2-5	TRBV6-6	.	14	TGTGCCAGCAACCTCAGGGAGTCCCGAGAGACCCAGTACTTC	CASNLRESRETQYF
TRBD2	TRBJ2-2	TRBV5-1	.	16	TGCGCCAGCAGCTTCTTAGCGGGAGCGAATGGCGGGGAGCTGTTTTTT	CASSFLAGANGGELFF
TRBD1	TRBJ2-5	TRBV29-1	.	15	TGCAGCGTTGAAGATCTGGACAGGGGGAAAGAGACCCAGTACTTC	CSVEDLDRGKETQYF
.	TRBJ1-1	TRBV5-4	.	15	TGTGCCAGCAGCGAGATACGGGGGACGAACACTGAAGCTTTCTTT	CASSEIRGTNTEAFF
TRBD1	TRBJ2-3	TRBV2	.	15	TGTGCCAGTAAACTTACAGGGGTGGGTTCAGATACGCAGTATTTT	CASKLTGVGSDTQYF
.	TRBJ1-6	TRBV29-1	.	13	TGCAGCGTTCTGCCCTCCTATAATTCACCCCTCCACTTT	CSVLPSYNSPLHF
TRBD2	TRBJ2-2	TRBV7-2	once	15	TGTGCCAGCAGCCCCACTAGCGGGGGGGCCGGGGAGCTGTTTTTT	CASSPTSGGAGELFF
.	TRBJ1-1	TRBV5-1	.	16	TGCGCCAGCAGCTTGGGCTCGCAACGGGGGAACACTGAAGCTTTCTTT	CASSLGSQRGNTEAFF
TRBD1	TRBJ2-7	TRBV6-5	.	14	TGTGCCAGCAGTGGAGACAGGGGCTCCTACGAGCAGTACTTC	CASSGDRGSYEQYF
.	TRBJ1-1	TRBV27	.	15	TGTGCCAGCAGTTTATCGGGCTTGGGGATAACTGAAGCTTTCTTT	CASSLSGLGITEAFF
TRBD2	TRBJ2-7	TRBV18	.	16	TGTGCCAGCTCACCTGCGACTAGCGGGGGAGGCTACGAGCAGTACTTC	CASSPATSGGGYEQYF